The 21 T cell receptor beta chains listed next were all sequenced from one sample in a study of blood T cell repertoires in COVID-19. TCRdb's table, derived via immunoSEQ multiplex PCR, lists solely in-frame clones and lacks some. The sample carries about 280,000 clones, 83% recorded once. Sample: peripheral blood. The receptors shown here come from a woman between 45 and 65 years old who had recovered from COVID-19.

This sequence joins TRBV28 and TRBJ1-4; 9 nucleotides match TRBD1. CDR3 length: 15 residues. J lost 6 bases, V lost 3 bases, and 5 bases had no gene match. CDR1 is MDHEN and CDR2 is SYDVKM in the germline V gene. In nucleotides, the CDR3 is TGTGCCAGCAGTTTTACAGGGGGCAGGGATGAAAAACTGTTTTTT. Its protein is CASSFTGGRDEKLFF.

The rearrangement joins TRBV27 to TRBJ2-7, with TRBD2 identical over 8 bases. Trimming cost V 4 bases and J 5 bases; bases outside gene matches: 16. The CDR3 sequence is 17 residues long. Germline V CDR1 and CDR2: MNHEY, SMNVEV (reference sequence). The DNA for the CDR3 is TGTGCCAGCAGTTCCCGCCTCATGGCGGGAGGTTTAGACGAGCAGTACTTC. Translated, it gives CASSSRLMAGGLDEQYF.

This chain uses TRBV7-3 with TRBJ2-3; weak D call: TRBD2 (6 bases). This CDR3 region has 15 residues. The germline V gene encodes CDR1 SGHTA and CDR2 FQGTGA. V was shortened by 0 bases and J by 1 base, with 8 bases between the two germline ends. The CDR3 spells CASSLTREGTDTQYF. CDR3 DNA: TGTGCCAGCAGCTTAACCAGGGAGGGCACAGATACGCAGTATTTT.

The chain is built from TRBV27 and TRBJ1-2; unclear D gene. Germline V gene data show CDR1 as MNHEY and CDR2 as SMNVEV (reference sequence). The CDR3 loop spans 14 amino acids. The V end lost 9 bases, the J end lost 3 bases, and 17 bases lay between the germline ends. The CDR3 loop is CARTYPRTYYGYTF. The CDR3 nucleotides are TGTGCCAGGACCTACCCCAGGACTTACTATGGCTACACCTTC.

This chain connects TRBV2 to TRBJ2-7; 8 bases agree with TRBD1. V gave up 6 bases and J gave up 4 bases; unmatched junction bases: 2. Germline CDR1 reads SNHLY; CDR2 reads FYNNEI. This CDR3 is 12 amino acids long. CDR3 nucleotides: TGTGCCAGCAGCGGGGACAGGTACGAGCAGTACTTC. Amino acid sequence: CASSGDRYEQYF.

The chain carries TRBV27 and TRBJ1-3, with unresolved D. From germline, CDR1 is MNHEY and CDR2 SMNVEV (reference sequence). The CDR3 consists of 12 residues. Deletions cut 2 bases from V and 4 bases from J, with 3 bases between. For the CDR3, the DNA is TGTGCCAGCAGTTTACAGGGAAACACCATATATTTT. Translated, it gives CASSLQGNTIYF.

A word on this clone: Germline and junction disagree at one end, which may indicate a read error. This rearrangement joins TRBV7-9 to TRBJ2-2; weak D call: TRBD2 (6 bases). The germline CDR1 and CDR2 sequences are SEHNR and FQNEAQ (reference sequence). This CDR3 is built from 16 residues. The CDR3 nucleotides are TGTGCCAGCACCTTATTGGGCCGAAGCGGGACCGGGGAGCTGTTTTTT. This translates into CASTLLGRSGTGELFF.

V is TRBV20-1 and J is TRBJ2-7; D perhaps matches TRBD2 (6 bases). Trimming took 3 bases from V and 0 from J, leaving 15 bases between them. Germline V gene data show CDR1 as DFQATT and CDR2 as SNEGSKA (reference sequence). The CDR3 consists of 15 residues. The CDR3 protein is CSASWLAKSSYEQYF. DNA of the CDR3: TGCAGTGCTAGTTGGCTAGCGAAGAGCTCCTACGAGCAGTACTTC.

The genes are TRBV3-1 (or the pseudogene TRBV3-2) and TRBJ2-1; 13 nucleotides match TRBD2. V trimming: 1 base; J trimming: 2 bases; junction bases outside the gene matches: 11. The CDR3 loop spans 20 amino acids. The germline V gene encodes CDR1 LGHDT and CDR2 YNNKEL (reference sequence). The CDR3 bases are TGTGCCAGCAGCCAAGTAGATAGACTAGCGGGAGGTACCACCTACAATGAGCAGTTCTTC. Its translation: CASSQVDRLAGGTTYNEQFF.

The chain combines TRBV15 with TRBJ2-1; 12 nucleotides line up with TRBD2. The CDR3 has 16 residues. J gave up 4 bases and V 4 bases, and 5 bases lay outside the gene matches. Germline CDR1 reads LNHNV; CDR2 reads YYDKDF (reference sequence). In nucleotides, the CDR3 is TGTGCCACCAGCAAACGACTAGCGGGGGAGTACAATGAGCAGTTCTTC. This codes for CATSKRLAGEYNEQFF.

The chain links TRBV5-8 to TRBJ2-7; a weak D match, TRBD1 (6 bases). CDR3 length equals 17 residues. Germline V gene lookup returns CDR1 SGHTS and CDR2 YDEGEE. Trimming cost V 5 bases and J 1 base, with 22 bases left between them. The DNA of the CDR3 is TGTGCCAGCAGTCCATATTACTCGGACGGGACATCCTACGAGCAGTACTTC. Translating gives CASSPYYSDGTSYEQYF.

CDR3 nucleotides: TGTGCCAGCAGATTACTAGCATCCCCGCCAGATACGCAGTATTTT. Translating it yields CASRLLASPPDTQYF. The V call is TRBV7-2, the J call TRBJ2-3, with D perhaps TRBD2 (6 bases). The CDR3 has 15 residues. CDR1 SGHTA and CDR2 FQGNSA come from the germline V gene. Deletions cut 6 bases from V and 4 bases from J, with 17 bases between.

J is TRBJ2-3 and V is TRBV4-2, with D possibly being TRBD1 (7 bases). From germline, CDR1 is LGHNA and CDR2 YNFKEQ. V lost 6 bases, J lost 5 bases, and 12 bases lay in between. The CDR3 is 13 residues long. The CDR3 coding sequence is TGTGCCAGCAGGATTCAGGGGGGAGATACGCAGTATTTT. It yields the protein CASRIQGGDTQYF.

The chain combines TRBV7-2 with TRBJ2-3; 9 nucleotides align to TRBD2. V gave up 0 bases and J gave up 0 bases; unmatched junction bases: 7. Looked up from germline, CDR1 is SGHTA and CDR2 is FQGNSA. The CDR3 has 18 residues. CDR3 in amino acids: CASSLALLAGPSTDTQYF. CDR3 sequence (DNA): TGTGCCAGCAGCTTAGCTTTGCTAGCGGGACCTAGCACAGATACGCAGTATTTT. Drawing the rest from reference TRBV7-2 and TRBJ2-3, the complete variable domain is GAGVSQSPSNKVTEKGKDVELRCDPISGHTALYWYRQSLGQGLEFLIYFQGNSAPDKSGLPSDRFSAERTGGSVSTLTIQRTQQEDSAVYLCASSLALLAGPSTDTQYFGPGTRLTVL.

The sample holds one count of this clone. The chain uses TRBV4-1 and TRBJ2-1; 14 bases are shared with TRBD2. The CDR3 loop spans 18 amino acids. In germline, CDR1 is MGHRA, CDR2 YSYEKL. Losses at the gene ends were 2 bases for V and 4 bases for J; bases not matched to a gene: 7. The CDR3 loop is CASSQRLAGGPVYNEQFF. The CDR3 DNA reads as TGCGCCAGCAGCCAAAGACTAGCGGGAGGGCCGGTTTACAATGAGCAGTTCTTC.

The chain couples TRBV5-1 to TRBJ2-1; the D is unclear. V gave up 2 bases and J gave up 4 bases, with 13 bases separating them. The V gene's germline CDR1 is SGHRS and CDR2 YFSETQ. This CDR3 is 15 amino acids long. The CDR3 nucleotides read TGCGCCAGCAGCTTTAACGCGGCTGGTTACAATGAGCAGTTCTTC. Translating gives CASSFNAAGYNEQFF.

The rearrangement links TRBV30 to TRBJ1-5; no definite D call. The ends were cut back, 4 bases at V and 0 bases at J, with 13 bases in the middle. The CDR3 loop spans 15 amino acids. Germline V gene data show CDR1 as GTSNPN and CDR2 as SVGIG (reference sequence). Here the CDR3 reads CAWTTGTHSNQPQHF. The CDR3 region has the DNA TGTGCCTGGACGACTGGAACTCATAGCAATCAGCCCCAGCATTTT.

The chain joins TRBV19 to TRBJ1-6; D unclear. The CDR3 is made up of 15 amino acids. The germline gives CDR1 LNHDA, CDR2 SQIVND (reference sequence). With 0 bases removed from V and 9 bases from J, the gap between germline ends came to 12 bases. For the CDR3, the DNA is TGTGCCAGTAGTATAGATCGTCCGGGAAGTTCACCCCTCCACTTT. As protein: CASSIDRPGSSPLHF.

The V gene is TRBV7-3, the J gene TRBJ2-1; TRBD2 aligns across 11 bases. The CDR3 has 15 residues. Germline V gene sequence: CDR1 SGHTA, CDR2 FQGTGA. Trimming removed 5 bases from V and 8 bases from J; junction bases left unmatched: 8. CDR3 in DNA: TGTGCCAGCAGCCCTAGCGGGGGGCCGATGTATGAGCAGTTCTTC. It yields the protein CASSPSGGPMYEQFF.

This clone was counted once. The genes are TRBV3-1 (or the pseudogene TRBV3-2) and TRBJ1-1, with D perhaps matching TRBD1 (5 bases). Germline CDR1 LGHDT, CDR2 YNNKEL (reference sequence). This CDR3 spans 13 amino acids. V lost 0 bases and J 13 bases, leaving 15 bases between the germline ends. CDR3 loop: CASSQEGGSVGFF. CDR3 bases: TGTGCCAGCAGCCAAGAGGGGGGGTCCGTTGGTTTCTTT.

This chain uses TRBV4-1 with TRBJ1-2, with 12 positions matching TRBD1. This CDR3 is built from 16 residues. In germline, CDR1 is MGHRA, CDR2 YSYEKL. Trimming took 1 base from V and 6 from J; bases not matched to a gene: 6. Here the CDR3 DNA reads TGCGCCAGCAGCCAAGGGAGGGACAGGGGGCGCGATGGCTACACCTTC. It specifies CASSQGRDRGRDGYTF.